Following are 27 T cell receptor beta chains from one sample sequenced in a study of lymphopenia after photon versus proton radiotherapy. Repertoires were generated with immunoSEQ multiplex PCR, while TCRdb's copy carries only in-frame clones and drops some. The table has more than 25,000 clones, roughly 86% seen once. Sequencing used peripheral blood, obtained from a patient treated with photon-based radiotherapy. Every receptor here comes from a man over 45 with gastric cancer.

This chain connects TRBV2 to TRBJ1-4; D is unclear. Germline CDR1 SNHLY, CDR2 FYNNEI. Trimming took 11 bases from V and 7 from J, leaving 23 bases between them. The CDR3 totals 15 residues. CDR3 DNA: TGTGCCCCCGAGGAGACCGGGTTATTTATTGAAAAACTGTTTTTT. Protein sequence: CAPEETGLFIEKLFF.

This rearrangement joins TRBV7-7 to TRBJ2-5; the D gene is possibly TRBD1 (5 bases). Trimming left V 4 bases short and J 2 bases short, with 8 bases between. Germline values: CDR1 SSHAT, CDR2 FNYEAQ (reference sequence). This CDR3 contains 13 residues. The CDR3 nucleotides read TGTGCCAGCAGCTCCGACAGACAAGAGACCCAGTACTTC. Translating gives CASSSDRQETQYF.

V is TRBV7-3 and J is TRBJ2-7, with D perhaps assigned TRBD1 or TRBD2 (5 bases each). Germline CDR1 is SGHTA and CDR2 is FQGTGA. The CDR3 runs 15 residues. V was shortened by 5 bases and J by 7 bases, with 21 bases between the two germline ends. Here the CDR3 reads CASSHPGRNYGEQYV. DNA for the CDR3: TGTGCCAGCAGCCATCCGGGACGGAATTACGGGGAGCAGTACGTC.

About this clone itself: In this CDR3 the conserved last residue, phenylalanine or tryptophan, is missing, so a read error is likely. It is unclear where the CDR3 begins or ends on the DNA, so no DNA is shown, and the CDR3 is as TCRdb lists it. The V call is TRBV23-1, the J call TRBJ2-4; the table's D call, TRBD1, has no DNA check behind it. TRBV23-1 is labeled an ORF, and its function is uncertain. Including both end residues, the CDR3 is 11 amino acids long. This CDR3 is CASKSGTGGPI.

This clone was detected a few times. The gene calls are TRBV30 and TRBJ2-2, with 7 bases matching TRBD2. The CDR3 covers 15 residues. V shed 2 bases and J 3 bases; nucleotides not matched to a gene: 6. The V gene's germline CDR1 is GTSNPN and CDR2 SVGIG (reference sequence). The CDR3 DNA reads TGTGCCTGGAGTTCGCGGGAGTTGGACACCGGGGAGCTGTTTTTT. It yields the protein CAWSSRELDTGELFF.

The rearrangement uses TRBV19 and TRBJ1-2, with D maybe TRBD1 (6 bases). V was trimmed by 4 bases and J by 8 bases, leaving 11 bases between them. Germline lookup yields CDR1 LNHDA and CDR2 SQIVND (reference sequence). This CDR3 is built from 12 residues. The CDR3 sequence: CASSSGTRGYTF. CDR3 sequence (DNA): TGTGCCAGTAGTAGCGGGACAAGGGGCTACACCTTC. The full variable domain, completed using reference TRBV19 and TRBJ1-2, is DGGITQSPKYLFRKEGQNVTLSCEQNLNHDAMYWYRQDPGQGLRLIYYSQIVNDFQKGDIAEGYSVSREKKESFPLTVTSAQKNPTAFYLCASSSGTRGYTFGSGTRLTVV.

This chain links TRBV30 with TRBJ1-5; D possibly corresponds to TRBD1 (5 bases). The germline gives CDR1 GTSNPN, CDR2 SVGIG (reference sequence). CDR3 length: 14 amino acids. Trimming pared 2 bases from V and 2 bases from J, leaving 10 bases between. CDR3 region: CAWSQGYGNQPQHF. CDR3 coding DNA: TGTGCCTGGAGTCAGGGTTACGGCAATCAGCCCCAGCATTTT. Looking up the rest from reference TRBV30 and TRBJ1-5 gives the full variable domain: SQTIHQWPATLVQPVGSPLSLECTVEGTSNPNLYWYRQAAGRGLQLLFYSVGIGQISSEVPQNLSASRPQDRQFILSSKKLLLSDSGFYLCAWSQGYGNQPQHFGDGTRLSIL.

The V and J genes are TRBV6-4 and TRBJ2-1; D is perhaps TRBD1 or TRBD2 (5 bases each). The ends were cut back, 0 bases at V and 10 bases at J, with 16 bases in the middle. The CDR3 extends over 15 amino acids. Looked up from germline, CDR1 is MRHNA and CDR2 is SNTAGT. The CDR3 is CASSDSIRGAEEQFF. The DNA for the CDR3 is TGTGCCAGCAGTGACTCGATTCGGGGCGCTGAGGAGCAGTTCTTC.

The chain uses TRBV27 and TRBJ2-2; 9 positions agree with TRBD2. The CDR3 has 18 amino acids. The V gene's germline CDR1 is MNHEY and CDR2 SMNVEV (reference sequence). Trimming removed 2 bases from V and 6 bases from J; junction bases left unmatched: 13. CDR3 sequence reads: CASSLSPLAGGPPGELFF. The CDR3, as DNA: TGTGCCAGCAGTTTAAGCCCCCTCGCGGGGGGGCCCCCCGGGGAGCTGTTTTTT.

The chain is built from TRBV19 and TRBJ2-3, with D perhaps TRBD2 (6 bases). Trimming took 3 bases from V and 5 from J, leaving 18 bases between them. The germline V gene encodes CDR1 LNHDA and CDR2 SQIVND (reference sequence). The CDR3 covers 16 residues. The CDR3 DNA sequence: TGTGCCAGTAGTATGGGTGGGCAGGGAGGTGAAGATACGCAGTATTTT. Amino acid sequence: CASSMGGQGGEDTQYF.

J is TRBJ2-2 and V is TRBV5-6; 8 bases fit TRBD1. With V trimmed by 4 bases and J by 0 bases, 2 bases remained unmatched. In germline, CDR1 is SGHDT, CDR2 YYEEEE. CDR3 length: 15 amino acids. CDR3 sequence reads: CASSRDRTNTGELFF. In DNA, the CDR3 is TGTGCCAGCAGCCGGGACAGGACGAACACCGGGGAGCTGTTTTTT.

CDR3 sequence: CASSPQGVNQPQHF. CDR3 sequence (DNA): TGTGCCAGCAGCCCTCAGGGGGTCAATCAGCCCCAGCATTTT. The chain carries TRBV6-5 and TRBJ1-5, with TRBD1 matching 7 bases. Per the germline V gene, CDR1 is MNHEY and CDR2 is SVGAGI. Losses at the gene ends were 6 bases for V and 3 bases for J; bases not matched to a gene: 5. The CDR3 is 14 residues long.

The V and J genes are TRBV9 and TRBJ2-3; D remains ambiguous. The V gene lost 3 bases and the J gene lost 2 bases, with 16 bases spanning the gap. The CDR3 is 16 amino acids. CDR1 and CDR2 (germline): SGDLS, YYNGEE. CDR3 in DNA: TGTGCCAGCAGCGGATGGGGAAGAAATTACACAGATACGCAGTATTTT. It codes for CASSGWGRNYTDTQYF.

The rearrangement joins TRBV19 to TRBJ1-1, with D perhaps matching TRBD1 (6 bases). With 5 bases removed from V and 4 bases from J, the gap between germline ends came to 11 bases. Germline loops: CDR1 LNHDA, CDR2 SQIVND (reference sequence). CDR3 length: 13 amino acids. This CDR3 is CASSAVRGTEAFF. CDR3 sequence (DNA): TGTGCCAGTAGTGCCGTCAGGGGCACTGAAGCTTTCTTT.

This rearrangement joins TRBV11-2 to TRBJ2-6; unclear D gene. The CDR3 sequence is 14 residues long. Trimming removed 5 bases from V and 0 bases from J, with 5 bases in between. CDR1 and CDR2 from the germline V gene are SGHAT and FQNNGV. The CDR3 bases are TGTGCCAGCAGCCCCGTCTCTGGGGCCAACGTCCTGACTTTC. This gives the protein CASSPVSGANVLTF.

The V and J genes are TRBV5-1 and TRBJ2-5; 8 bases are a match to TRBD1. Germline-derived CDR1 and CDR2 are SGHRS and YFSETQ. There are 14 residues in the CDR3. V lost 5 bases to trimming and J lost 1 base; unmatched junction nucleotides: 4. The CDR3 nucleotides are TGCGCCAGCAGGTCCGGGACAGGCCAAGAGACCCAGTACTTC. It is translated as CASRSGTGQETQYF.

The gene calls are TRBV7-2 and TRBJ2-3; 15 nucleotides agree with TRBD2. The CDR3 spans 17 residues. From germline, CDR1 is SGHTA and CDR2 FQGNSA. V lost 5 bases, J lost 7 bases, and 10 bases stayed unmatched. CDR3 coding DNA: TGTGCCAGCAGCCCGGTAGGGACTAGCGGGGGGCGTAATACGCAGTATTTT. Protein sequence: CASSPVGTSGGRNTQYF.

The rearrangement joins TRBV5-1 to TRBJ1-2; 7 positions agree with TRBD1. V dropped 0 bases and J dropped 5; count of bases not matched to a gene: 10. Germline V gene sequence: CDR1 SGHRS, CDR2 YFSETQ. The CDR3 runs to 16 residues. CDR3 in DNA: TGCGCCAGCAGCTTGGACCTACAGGGGTCACGGTATGGCTACACCTTC. As protein: CASSLDLQGSRYGYTF. Complete variable domain (other parts from reference TRBV5-1 and TRBJ1-2): KAGVTQTPRYLIKTRGQQVTLSCSPISGHRSVSWYQQTPGQGLQFLFEYFSETQRNKGNFPGRFSGRQFSNSRSEMNVSTLELGDSALYLCASSLDLQGSRYGYTFGSGTRLTVV.

In this sample, this clone turned up a few times. The rearrangement links TRBV9 to TRBJ1-2; D call uncertain. Trimming took off 3 bases at V and 9 bases at J, with 15 bases between the two ends. The CDR3 sequence is 13 residues long. The germline gives CDR1 SGDLS, CDR2 YYNGEE. For the CDR3, the DNA is TGTGCCAGCAGCGAGAACAATCGTAGGAGCTACACCTTC. Residues: CASSENNRRSYTF.

V usage is TRBV10-1 and J usage is TRBJ2-4, with D perhaps TRBD2 (5 bases). The germline CDR1 and CDR2 sequences are WNHNN and SYGVQD (reference sequence). The CDR3 has 14 residues. The V gene lost 2 bases and the J gene lost 10 bases, with 15 bases spanning the gap. In DNA form, the CDR3 reads TGCGCCAGCAGTGAGAGTCTGGGCCGGGATATTCAGTACTTC. Protein product: CASSESLGRDIQYF.

The chain is built from TRBV18 and TRBJ1-2; 7 bases align to TRBD1. Germline trimming cut 6 bases from V and 7 bases from J; bases unmatched to any gene: 8. CDR3 length: 13 amino acids. CDR1 is KGHSH, CDR2 LQKENI, per germline. CDR3 in amino acids: CASSLDRVAGYTF. The DNA of the CDR3 is TGTGCCAGCTCGCTCGACAGGGTGGCTGGCTACACCTTC.

The gene calls are TRBV4-2 and TRBJ2-3, with 7 positions matching TRBD2. CDR1 and CDR2 (germline): LGHNA, YNFKEQ. V was pared by 0 bases and J by 5 bases, with 5 bases of the junction left unmatched. The CDR3 runs 15 residues. In DNA, the CDR3 is TGTGCCAGCAGCCAAGAAAGCGGGGTGTTAGATACGCAGTATTTT. This translates into CASSQESGVLDTQYF.

The chain recombines TRBV30 with TRBJ1-6; D is perhaps TRBD1 (5 bases). Looked up from germline, CDR1 is GTSNPN and CDR2 is SVGIG (reference sequence). The CDR3 runs 15 residues. V gave up 8 bases and J gave up 1 base, with 15 bases separating them. The CDR3 sequence: CAGTRDGSYNSPLHF. The CDR3 coding sequence is TGTGCCGGGACCCGGGACGGTTCCTATAATTCACCCCTCCACTTT.

The V call is TRBV2, the J call TRBJ1-5, with D maybe TRBD1 (6 bases). This CDR3 contains 12 residues. CDR1 and CDR2 from the germline V gene are SNHLY and FYNNEI. V was shortened by 7 bases and J by 7 bases, with 11 bases between the two germline ends. CDR3 nucleotides: TGTGCCAGCAAAACTGACAGGCAGCCCCAGCATTTT. It encodes CASKTDRQPQHF. Complete variable domain (other parts from reference TRBV2 and TRBJ1-5): EPEVTQTPSHQVTQMGQEVILRCVPISNHLYFYWYRQILGQKVEFLVSFYNNEISEKSEIFDDQFSVERPDGSNFTLKIRSTKLEDSAMYFCASKTDRQPQHFGDGTRLSIL.

This rearrangement joins TRBV7-2 to TRBJ1-4; no reliable D call. The CDR3 is 14 amino acids. Trimming pared 5 bases from V and 5 bases from J, leaving 12 bases between. Germline CDR1 is SGHTA and CDR2 is FQGNSA. CDR3 sequence: CASSALTLNEKLFF. DNA for the CDR3: TGTGCCAGCAGCGCCCTTACTTTAAATGAAAAACTGTTTTTT.

The chain employs TRBV5-1 and TRBJ2-5; D remains ambiguous. The CDR3 extends over 15 amino acids. Per germline, CDR1 SGHRS and CDR2 YFSETQ. V gave up 0 bases and J gave up 2 bases, with 11 bases separating them. This chain's CDR3 is CASSLDATWQETQYF. The CDR3 coding sequence is TGCGCCAGCAGCTTGGACGCCACTTGGCAAGAGACCCAGTACTTC.

This clone was picked up one time. The chain has TRBV7-8 and TRBJ2-1, with D possibly TRBD2 on 7 matching bases. Trimming cost V 5 bases and J 10 bases, with 12 bases left between them. The CDR3 loop spans 12 amino acids. CDR1 and CDR2 (germline): SGHVS, FQNEAQ. This CDR3 reads CASSRGGEEQFF. CDR3 nucleotides: TGTGCCAGCAGCCGAGGGGGGGAAGAGCAGTTCTTC.